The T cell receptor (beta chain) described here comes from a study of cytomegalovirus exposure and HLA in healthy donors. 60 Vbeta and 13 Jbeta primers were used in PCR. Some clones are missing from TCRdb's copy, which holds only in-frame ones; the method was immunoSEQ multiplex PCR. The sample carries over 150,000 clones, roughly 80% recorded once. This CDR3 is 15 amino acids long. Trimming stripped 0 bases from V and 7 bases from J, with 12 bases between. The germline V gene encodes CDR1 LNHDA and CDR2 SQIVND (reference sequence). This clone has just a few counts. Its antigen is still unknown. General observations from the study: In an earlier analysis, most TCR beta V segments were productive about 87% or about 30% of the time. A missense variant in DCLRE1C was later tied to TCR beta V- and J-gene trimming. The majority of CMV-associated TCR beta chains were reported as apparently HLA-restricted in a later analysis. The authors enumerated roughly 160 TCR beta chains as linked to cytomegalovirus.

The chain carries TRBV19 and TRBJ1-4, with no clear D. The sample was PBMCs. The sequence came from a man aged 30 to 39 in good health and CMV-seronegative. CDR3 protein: CASSIDRYGSEKLFF. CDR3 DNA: TGTGCCAGTAGTATAGACCGTTACGGTAGTGAAAAACTGTTTTTT. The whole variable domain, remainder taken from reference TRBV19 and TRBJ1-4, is DGGITQSPKYLFRKEGQNVTLSCEQNLNHDAMYWYRQDPGQGLRLIYYSQIVNDFQKGDIAEGYSVSREKKESFPLTVTSAQKNPTAFYLCASSIDRYGSEKLFFGSGTQLSVL.